These 10 T cell receptor beta chains were sequenced from one sample in a study of T cells in Graves' hyperthyroidism and ophthalmopathy. Regions amplified from RNA transcripts were the TCR beta CDR3 regions. An initial round of RT-PCR targeting the TCR CDR3 relied on the HTBI primer set. MiXCR, applied by TCRdb to the multiplex PCR reads, yields one record per CDR3 protein. The sample records about 840,000 distinct CDR3 sequences, over 35% being singletons. Sequenced material: blood. The origin of the receptors is a man aged 18 to 30 with Graves' hyperthyroidism.

This clonotype was recorded at least ten times. The V and J genes are TRBV7-2 and TRBJ2-5; 11 bases are a match to TRBD2. Germline values: CDR1 SGHTA, CDR2 FQGNSA. The CDR3 length is 16 residues. J gave up 0 bases and V 4 bases, and 4 bases lay outside the gene matches. CDR3 nucleotide sequence: TGTGCCAGCAGCTCCGGACTAGCGGGTTACCAAGAGACCCAGTACTTC. Encoded protein: CASSSGLAGYQETQYF.

This clonotype appeared many times. DNA of the CDR3: TGTGCCAGCAGCTCCCAGGGGTTCTATGGCTACACCTTC. It codes for CASSSQGFYGYTF. This rearrangement joins TRBV7-2 to TRBJ1-2; tentatively, D is TRBD1 (6 bases). Per the germline V gene, CDR1 is SGHTA and CDR2 is FQGNSA. CDR3 length equals 13 residues. V lost 4 bases and J lost 4, with 10 bases in between.

The chain carries TRBV7-9 and TRBJ1-3; TRBD1 is a possible D gene (6 bases). This CDR3 comprises 16 residues. V lost 3 bases, J lost 2 bases, and 14 bases lay in between. Per the germline V gene, CDR1 is SEHNR and CDR2 is FQNEAQ (reference sequence). CDR3 bases: TGTGCCAGCAGCTTGGGTGTGGGGGCGGCTGGAAACACCATATATTTT. Translated, it gives CASSLGVGAAGNTIYF. Full variable domain (missing parts from reference TRBV7-9 and TRBJ1-3): DTGVSQNPRHKITKRGQNVTFRCDPISEHNRLYWYRQTLGQGPEFLTYFQNEAQLEKSRLLSDRFSAERPKGSFSTLEIQRTEQGDSAMYLCASSLGVGAAGNTIYFGEGSWLTVV.

Only a few counts were recorded for this clonotype. The chain has TRBV9 and TRBJ1-1; 9 bases align to TRBD1. Germline V lookup: CDR1 SGDLS, CDR2 YYNGEE. The junction had 3 bases not matched to a gene; V was cut back by 2 bases and J by 4 bases. The CDR3 has 14 residues. The CDR3 here is CASSVTGGFTEAFF. CDR3 nucleotides: TGTGCCAGCAGCGTCACAGGGGGCTTCACTGAAGCTTTCTTT.

This clonotype was found once. This sequence joins TRBV3-1 and TRBJ1-3; no firm D call. V lost 0 bases and J 9 bases, leaving 3 bases between the germline ends. Germline CDR1 and CDR2: LGHDT and YNNKEL (reference sequence). The CDR3 loop spans 11 amino acids. CDR3 in amino acids: CASSQERTIYF. The CDR3 DNA follows: TGTGCCAGCAGCCAAGAGCGCACCATATATTTT. Full variable domain (rest looked up from reference TRBV3-1 and TRBJ1-3): DTAVSQTPKYLVTQMGNDKSIKCEQNLGHDTMYWYKQDSKKFLKIMFSYNNKELIINETVPNRFSPKSPDKAHLNLHINSLELGDSAVYFCASSQERTIYFGEGSWLTVV.

This clonotype was seen repeatedly, ten times or more. This sequence joins TRBV9 and TRBJ1-4; 7 bases are a match to TRBD1. Per the germline V gene, CDR1 is SGDLS and CDR2 is YYNGEE. Trimming at V came to 4 bases and at J to 8 bases, leaving 8 bases not matched to a gene. The CDR3 covers 14 residues. The CDR3 bases are TGTGCCAGCAGCCTTACAGGGGCGGTAGAAAAACTGTTTTTT. Translation: CASSLTGAVEKLFF.

This chain connects TRBV9 to TRBJ1-1; 7 nucleotides match TRBD1. The CDR3 sequence is 15 residues long. Trimming cost V 6 bases and J 5 bases; bases outside gene matches: 13. Germline V gene lookup returns CDR1 SGDLS and CDR2 YYNGEE. The CDR3 DNA reads as TGTGCCAGCACCTCAATCACAGGGGTGAGGACTGAAGCTTTCTTT. Its translation is CASTSITGVRTEAFF.

This clonotype was found many times. The chain is built from TRBV19 and TRBJ1-5; 7 positions match TRBD1. V was pared by 3 bases and J by 0 bases, with 8 bases of the junction left unmatched. From germline, CDR1 is LNHDA and CDR2 SQIVND (reference sequence). The CDR3 is 17 residues long. DNA for the CDR3: TGTGCCAGTAGTATCGCTGGGACAGATGATAGCAATCAGCCCCAGCATTTT. This encodes CASSIAGTDDSNQPQHF. Full variable domain (outside the CDR3, taken from reference TRBV19 and TRBJ1-5): DGGITQSPKYLFRKEGQNVTLSCEQNLNHDAMYWYRQDPGQGLRLIYYSQIVNDFQKGDIAEGYSVSREKKESFPLTVTSAQKNPTAFYLCASSIAGTDDSNQPQHFGDGTRLSIL.

The genes are TRBV5-1 and TRBJ2-7; TRBD2 agrees at 8 bases. V lost 0 bases to trimming and J lost 4 bases; unmatched junction nucleotides: 9. Germline V gene sequence: CDR1 SGHRS, CDR2 YFSETQ. The CDR3 contains 16 residues. In DNA, the CDR3 is TGCGCCAGCAGCTTGGGTGGGGCGGGGGGAGGATACGAGCAGTACTTC. Translated, it gives CASSLGGAGGGYEQYF. Looking up the rest from reference TRBV5-1 and TRBJ2-7 gives the full variable domain: KAGVTQTPRYLIKTRGQQVTLSCSPISGHRSVSWYQQTPGQGLQFLFEYFSETQRNKGNFPGRFSGRQFSNSRSEMNVSTLELGDSALYLCASSLGGAGGGYEQYFGPGTRLTVT.

About this clonotype: This may stem from a read error, because a much larger clone lies one nucleotide away. This chain joins TRBV9 and TRBJ1-1; D not resolved. V gave up 0 bases and J gave up 4 bases, with 7 bases separating them. Germline CDR1 SGDLS, CDR2 YYNGEE. CDR3 length: 13 residues. Here the CDR3 reads CASSVGVVTEAFF. The DNA for the CDR3 is TGTGCCAGCAGCGTAGGGGTGGTCACTGAAGCTTTCTTT.